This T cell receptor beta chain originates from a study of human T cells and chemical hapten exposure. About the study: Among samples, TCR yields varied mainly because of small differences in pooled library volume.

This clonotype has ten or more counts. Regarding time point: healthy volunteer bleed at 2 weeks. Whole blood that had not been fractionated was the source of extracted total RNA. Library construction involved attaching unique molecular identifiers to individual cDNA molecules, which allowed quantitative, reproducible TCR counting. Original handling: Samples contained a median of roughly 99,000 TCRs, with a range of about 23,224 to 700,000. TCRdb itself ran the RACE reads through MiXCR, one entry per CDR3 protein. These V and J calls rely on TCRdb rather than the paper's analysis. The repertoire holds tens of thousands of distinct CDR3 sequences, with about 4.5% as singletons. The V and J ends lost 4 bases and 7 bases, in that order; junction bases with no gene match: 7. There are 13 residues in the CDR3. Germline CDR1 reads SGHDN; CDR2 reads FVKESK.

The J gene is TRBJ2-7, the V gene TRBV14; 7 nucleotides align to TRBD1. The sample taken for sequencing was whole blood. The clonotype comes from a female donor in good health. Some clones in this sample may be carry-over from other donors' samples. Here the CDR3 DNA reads TGTGCCAGCAGCCGGGACAGCTTGGGTGAGCAGTACTTC. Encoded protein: CASSRDSLGEQYF.